Presented here are 13 T cell receptor beta chains from one specimen sequenced in a study of OX40 agonist ivuxolimab in advanced cancers. The library was obtained by the immunoSEQ multiplex PCR assay. Not all clones reach the TCRdb copy of this immuneACCESS table, which keeps in-frame sequences only. Checked studies attribute under half of the gap to unresolved V genes and leave the rest unexplained. The sample table shows 65,000 to 95,000 clones, and 89% are seen once. Jointly, the top ten make up approximately 0.19% of the sample. The sample was CD4+ or CD8+ T cells sorted from blood, taken in a trial of the OX40 agonist ivuxolimab. These receptors came from an adult with an advanced solid tumor such as melanoma, head and neck, liver or kidney cancer.

The gene calls are TRBV11-2 and TRBJ2-3; D is perhaps TRBD1 (5 bases). V was trimmed by 3 bases and J by 0 bases, leaving 13 bases between them. CDR1 and CDR2 from the germline V gene are SGHAT and FQNNGV. The CDR3 length is 16 residues. The CDR3 here is CASSLIGALSTDTQYF. The CDR3, as DNA: TGTGCCAGCAGCTTGATAGGGGCTTTGAGCACAGATACGCAGTATTTT.

This clone was counted a single time. J is TRBJ2-5 and V is TRBV5-1; 16 bases agree with TRBD2. This CDR3 has 17 amino acids. With V trimmed by 3 bases and J by 0 bases, 2 bases remained unmatched. In germline, CDR1 is SGHRS, CDR2 YFSETQ. The CDR3 region has the DNA TGCGCCAGCAGCTCGGGACTAGCGGGGGGGAACCAAGAGACCCAGTACTTC. As protein: CASSSGLAGGNQETQYF.

V and J are TRBV5-1 and TRBJ1-5; D ambiguous. V was shortened by 4 bases and J by 7 bases, with 15 bases between the two germline ends. The length of the CDR3 is 14 residues. Per germline, CDR1 SGHRS and CDR2 YFSETQ. The CDR3 region is CASSRDEGGQPQHF. The CDR3 DNA is TGCGCCAGCAGCCGAGACGAGGGAGGCCAGCCCCAGCATTTT. Together with reference TRBV5-1 and TRBJ1-5, the CDR3 gives the full variable domain: KAGVTQTPRYLIKTRGQQVTLSCSPISGHRSVSWYQQTPGQGLQFLFEYFSETQRNKGNFPGRFSGRQFSNSRSEMNVSTLELGDSALYLCASSRDEGGQPQHFGDGTRLSIL.

The gene calls are TRBV11-2 and TRBJ2-5; D not certain. The V and J ends lost 4 bases and 1 base respectively, with 7 bases between them. Germline lookup yields CDR1 SGHAT and CDR2 FQNNGV. This CDR3 is 13 amino acids long. The CDR3 nucleotides are TGTGCCAGCAGCTCTGTTGGCCAAGAGACCCAGTACTTC. Its protein product is CASSSVGQETQYF. The full variable domain, in which reference TRBV11-2 and TRBJ2-5 provide the parts outside the CDR3, is EAGVAQSPRYKIIEKRQSVAFWCNPISGHATLYWYQQILGQGPKLLIQFQNNGVVDDSQLPKDRFSAERLKGVDSTLKIQPAKLEDSAVYLCASSSVGQETQYFGPGTRLLVL.

The chain uses TRBV27 and TRBJ1-2; 7 nucleotides agree with TRBD1. Germline V CDR1 and CDR2: MNHEY, SMNVEV (reference sequence). The CDR3 has 14 residues. The junction had 9 bases not matched to a gene; V was cut back by 6 bases and J by 5 bases. The CDR3 spells CASRTATGSYGYTF. The CDR3, as DNA: TGTGCCAGCAGGACCGCGACAGGGTCGTATGGCTACACCTTC.

The chain is built from TRBV19 and TRBJ2-1, with 11 positions matching TRBD1. The germline V gene has CDR1 LNHDA and CDR2 SQIVND (reference sequence). The J segment lost 9 bases and the V segment lost 7 bases, leaving 5 bases of the junction unmatched. The CDR3 extends over 13 amino acids. The CDR3 coding sequence is TGTGCCAGTATAGGACAGGGGGCTGGTGAGCAGTTCTTC. Its protein product is CASIGQGAGEQFF.

This clone was found once. This chain links TRBV28 with TRBJ1-4; 7 nucleotides match TRBD1. The CDR3 length is 17 residues. Germline loops: CDR1 MDHEN, CDR2 SYDVKM. The V and J ends lost 8 bases and 0 bases, in that order; junction bases with no gene match: 12. CDR3 amino acids: CASRSGTVRPTNEKLFF. The CDR3 DNA is TGTGCCAGCCGATCCGGGACAGTGCGCCCAACTAATGAAAAACTGTTTTTT.

This chain uses TRBV6-5 with TRBJ2-1; 8 positions agree with TRBD2. The V gene's germline CDR1 is MNHEY and CDR2 SVGAGI. The length of the CDR3 is 15 residues. The V segment lost 6 bases and the J segment 5 bases; nucleotides outside the gene matches: 9. The CDR3 spells CASSIIAGPHNEQFF. The CDR3 region has the DNA TGTGCCAGCAGCATCATAGCGGGGCCCCACAATGAGCAGTTCTTC.

The rearrangement joins TRBV14 to TRBJ1-6; D perhaps matches TRBD1 (5 bases). Trimming shortened V by 2 bases and J by 0 bases, and 14 bases separated the two germline ends. The CDR3 sequence is 18 residues long. Per the germline V gene, CDR1 is SGHDN and CDR2 is FVKESK. The CDR3 is CASSQRDRSSSYNSPLHF. CDR3 DNA: TGTGCCAGCAGCCAAAGGGACCGATCGAGCTCCTATAATTCACCCCTCCACTTT.

The chain links TRBV18 to TRBJ1-5, with D uncertain. The germline CDR1 and CDR2 sequences are KGHSH and LQKENI. Trimming stripped 4 bases from V and 4 bases from J, with 11 bases between. This CDR3 contains 14 residues. CDR3 protein: CASSRGGVNQPQHF. The CDR3 nucleotides are TGTGCCAGCTCACGGGGAGGCGTTAATCAGCCCCAGCATTTT.

The V and J genes are TRBV11-2 and TRBJ2-2; D not certain. The germline V and J ends were trimmed by 5 bases and 0 bases, with 13 bases remaining between them. Germline V gene lookup returns CDR1 SGHAT and CDR2 FQNNGV. The CDR3 spans 16 residues. The CDR3 nucleotides read TGTGCCAGCAGCCATCGGTGGGTCGCGAACACCGGGGAGCTGTTTTTT. Translated, it gives CASSHRWVANTGELFF.

The J gene is TRBJ1-6, the V gene TRBV27; 8 nucleotides match TRBD1. Germline-derived CDR1 and CDR2 are MNHEY and SMNVEV (reference sequence). CDR3 length: 17 residues. The V segment lost 1 base and the J segment 10 bases; nucleotides outside the gene matches: 12. This CDR3 is CASSLWSGYDRGSPLHF. CDR3 in DNA: TGTGCCAGCAGTTTATGGTCCGGGTACGACAGGGGATCACCCCTCCACTTT.

The chain carries TRBV6-5 and TRBJ2-3; TRBD1 matches 12 bases. This CDR3 contains 15 residues. Trimming cost V 5 bases and J 8 bases; bases outside gene matches: 8. Per germline, CDR1 MNHEY and CDR2 SVGAGI. The CDR3 nucleotides are TGTGCCAGCAGTAGGGACAGGGGGCAACAGAGTACGCAGTATTTT. Residues: CASSRDRGQQSTQYF.